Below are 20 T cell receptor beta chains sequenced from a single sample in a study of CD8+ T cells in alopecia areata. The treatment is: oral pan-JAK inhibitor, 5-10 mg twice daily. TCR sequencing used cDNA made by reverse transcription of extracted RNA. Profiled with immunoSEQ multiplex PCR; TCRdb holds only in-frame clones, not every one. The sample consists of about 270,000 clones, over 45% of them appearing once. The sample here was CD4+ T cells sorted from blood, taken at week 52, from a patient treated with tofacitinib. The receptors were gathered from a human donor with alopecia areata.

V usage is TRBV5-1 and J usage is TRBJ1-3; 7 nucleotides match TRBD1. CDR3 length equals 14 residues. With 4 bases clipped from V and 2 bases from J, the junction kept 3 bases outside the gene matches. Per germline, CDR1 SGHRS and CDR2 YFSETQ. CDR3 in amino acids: CASSVTGPGNTIYF. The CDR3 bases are TGCGCCAGCAGCGTGACAGGGCCTGGAAACACCATATATTTT.

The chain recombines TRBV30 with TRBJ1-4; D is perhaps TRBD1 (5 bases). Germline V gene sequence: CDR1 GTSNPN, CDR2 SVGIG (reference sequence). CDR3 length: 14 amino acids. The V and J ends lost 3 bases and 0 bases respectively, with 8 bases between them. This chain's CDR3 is CAWRWGTTNEKLFF. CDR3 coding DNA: TGTGCCTGGAGGTGGGGCACAACTAATGAAAAACTGTTTTTT.

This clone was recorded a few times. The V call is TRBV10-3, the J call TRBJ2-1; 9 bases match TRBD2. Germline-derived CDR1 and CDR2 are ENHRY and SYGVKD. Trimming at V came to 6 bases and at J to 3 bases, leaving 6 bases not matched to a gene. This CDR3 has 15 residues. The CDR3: CAISPSAGGYNEQFF. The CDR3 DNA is TGTGCCATCAGCCCCTCAGCGGGGGGCTACAATGAGCAGTTCTTC.

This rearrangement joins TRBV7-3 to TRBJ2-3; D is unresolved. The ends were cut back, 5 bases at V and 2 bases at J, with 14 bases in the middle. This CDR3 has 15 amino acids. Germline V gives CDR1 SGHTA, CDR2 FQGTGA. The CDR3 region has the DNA TGTGCCAGCAGCCTACACGCATATCCCACAGATACGCAGTATTTT. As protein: CASSLHAYPTDTQYF.

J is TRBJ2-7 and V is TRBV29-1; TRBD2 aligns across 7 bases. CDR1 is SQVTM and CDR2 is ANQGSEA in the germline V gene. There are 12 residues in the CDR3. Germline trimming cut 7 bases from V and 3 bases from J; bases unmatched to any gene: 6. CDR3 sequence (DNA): TGCAGCGCCCGGGGGGTTGACTACGAGCAGTACTTC. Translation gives CSARGVDYEQYF.

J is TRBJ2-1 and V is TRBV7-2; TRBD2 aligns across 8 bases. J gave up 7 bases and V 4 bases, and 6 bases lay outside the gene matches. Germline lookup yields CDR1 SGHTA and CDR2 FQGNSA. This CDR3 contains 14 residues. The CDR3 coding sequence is TGTGCCAGCAGCTATCGGGGGGGCTCAAATGAGCAGTTCTTC. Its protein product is CASSYRGGSNEQFF.

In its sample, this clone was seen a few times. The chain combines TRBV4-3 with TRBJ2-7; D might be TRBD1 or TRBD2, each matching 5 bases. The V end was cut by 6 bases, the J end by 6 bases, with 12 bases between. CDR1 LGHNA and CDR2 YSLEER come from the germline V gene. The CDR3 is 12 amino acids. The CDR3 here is CASRGVLSEQYF. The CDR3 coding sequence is TGCGCCAGCAGGGGGGTCCTCTCCGAGCAGTACTTC.

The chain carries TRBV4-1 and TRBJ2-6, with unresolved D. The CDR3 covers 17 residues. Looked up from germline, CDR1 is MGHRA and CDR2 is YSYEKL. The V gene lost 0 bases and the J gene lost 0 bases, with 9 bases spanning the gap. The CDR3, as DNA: TGCGCCAGCAGCCAAGATAGTGGGTTCTCTGGGGCCAACGTCCTGACTTTC. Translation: CASSQDSGFSGANVLTF.

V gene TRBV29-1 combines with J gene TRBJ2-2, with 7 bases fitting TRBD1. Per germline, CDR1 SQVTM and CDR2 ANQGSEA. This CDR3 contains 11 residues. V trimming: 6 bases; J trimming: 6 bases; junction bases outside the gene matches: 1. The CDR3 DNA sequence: TGCAGCGTGACAGGGTCCGGGGAGCTGTTTTTT. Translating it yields CSVTGSGELFF.

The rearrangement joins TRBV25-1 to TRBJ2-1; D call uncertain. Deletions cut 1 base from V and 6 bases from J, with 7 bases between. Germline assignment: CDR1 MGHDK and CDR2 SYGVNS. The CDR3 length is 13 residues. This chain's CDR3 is CASSEFLSNEQFF. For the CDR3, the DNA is TGTGCCAGCAGTGAATTTCTATCCAATGAGCAGTTCTTC.

The CDR3 nucleotides read TGTGCCTGGAGTGTGATAGGGAGGTTCGGGAGTGGCTACACCTTC. It encodes CAWSVIGRFGSGYTF. The V and J genes are TRBV30 and TRBJ1-2; D gene uncertain. Trimming stripped 0 bases from V and 7 bases from J, with 18 bases between. Germline V gives CDR1 GTSNPN, CDR2 SVGIG (reference sequence). This CDR3 spans 15 amino acids.

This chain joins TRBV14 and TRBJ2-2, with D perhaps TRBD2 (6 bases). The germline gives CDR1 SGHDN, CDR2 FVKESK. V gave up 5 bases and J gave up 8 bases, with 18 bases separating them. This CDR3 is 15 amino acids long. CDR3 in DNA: TGTGCCAGCAGCGAAGGACGGACGCTAGCGGGGGAGCTGTTTTTT. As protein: CASSEGRTLAGELFF.

The CDR3 bases are TGTGCCAGCAGTTTAAGCGGACAGTTGAACACTGAAGCTTTCTTT. This codes for CASSLSGQLNTEAFF. The rearrangement joins TRBV27 to TRBJ1-1; D might be TRBD1 (6 bases). Deletions cut 2 bases from V and 0 bases from J, with 10 bases between. The CDR3 consists of 15 residues. Germline CDR1 is MNHEY and CDR2 is SMNVEV (reference sequence).

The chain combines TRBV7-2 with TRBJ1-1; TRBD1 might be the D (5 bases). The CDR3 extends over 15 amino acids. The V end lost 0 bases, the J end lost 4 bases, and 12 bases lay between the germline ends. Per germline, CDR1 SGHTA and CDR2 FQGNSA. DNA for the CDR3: TGTGCCAGCAGCTTAGCGCAGGGATCGGGCACTGAAGCTTTCTTT. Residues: CASSLAQGSGTEAFF.

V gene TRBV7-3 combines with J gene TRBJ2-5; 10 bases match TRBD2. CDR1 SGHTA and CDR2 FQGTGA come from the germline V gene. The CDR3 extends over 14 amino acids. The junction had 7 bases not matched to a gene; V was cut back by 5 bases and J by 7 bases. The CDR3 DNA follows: TGTGCCAGCAGCCCTAGCGGGGGTCCCGGGACCCAGTACTTC. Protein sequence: CASSPSGGPGTQYF.

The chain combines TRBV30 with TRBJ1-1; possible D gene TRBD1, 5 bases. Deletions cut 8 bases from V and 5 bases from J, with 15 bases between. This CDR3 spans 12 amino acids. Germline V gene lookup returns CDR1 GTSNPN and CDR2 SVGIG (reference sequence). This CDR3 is CATSSGGTEAFF. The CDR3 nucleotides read TGTGCCACCTCCTCGGGGGGGACTGAAGCTTTCTTT.

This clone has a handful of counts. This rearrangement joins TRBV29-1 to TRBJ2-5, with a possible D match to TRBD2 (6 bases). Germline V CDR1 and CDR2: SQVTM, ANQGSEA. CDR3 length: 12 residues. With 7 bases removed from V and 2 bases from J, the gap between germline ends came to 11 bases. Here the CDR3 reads CSGGAFQETQYF. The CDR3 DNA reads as TGCAGCGGCGGGGCTTTTCAAGAGACCCAGTACTTC.

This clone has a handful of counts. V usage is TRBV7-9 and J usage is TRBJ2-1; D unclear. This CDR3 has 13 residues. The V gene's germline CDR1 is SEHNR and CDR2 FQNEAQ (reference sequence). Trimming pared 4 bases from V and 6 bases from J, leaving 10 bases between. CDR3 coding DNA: TGTGCCAGCAGCTATAGTAGTGGCAATGAGCAGTTCTTC. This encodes CASSYSSGNEQFF. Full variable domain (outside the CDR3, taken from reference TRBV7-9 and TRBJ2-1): DTGVSQNPRHKITKRGQNVTFRCDPISEHNRLYWYRQTLGQGPEFLTYFQNEAQLEKSRLLSDRFSAERPKGSFSTLEIQRTEQGDSAMYLCASSYSSGNEQFFGPGTRLTVL.

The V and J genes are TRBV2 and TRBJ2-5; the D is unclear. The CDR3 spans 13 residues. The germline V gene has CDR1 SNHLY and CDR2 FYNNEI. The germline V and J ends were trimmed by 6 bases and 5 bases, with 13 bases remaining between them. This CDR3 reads CASSIMRIETQYF. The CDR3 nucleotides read TGTGCCAGCAGCATAATGCGGATTGAGACCCAGTACTTC.

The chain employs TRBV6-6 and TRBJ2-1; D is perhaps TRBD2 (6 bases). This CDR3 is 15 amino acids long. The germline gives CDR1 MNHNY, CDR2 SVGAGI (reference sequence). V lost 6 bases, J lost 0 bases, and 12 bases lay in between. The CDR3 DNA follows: TGTGCCAGCAGCCCCTTGGGAGGCTCCTACAATGAGCAGTTCTTC. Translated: CASSPLGGSYNEQFF.